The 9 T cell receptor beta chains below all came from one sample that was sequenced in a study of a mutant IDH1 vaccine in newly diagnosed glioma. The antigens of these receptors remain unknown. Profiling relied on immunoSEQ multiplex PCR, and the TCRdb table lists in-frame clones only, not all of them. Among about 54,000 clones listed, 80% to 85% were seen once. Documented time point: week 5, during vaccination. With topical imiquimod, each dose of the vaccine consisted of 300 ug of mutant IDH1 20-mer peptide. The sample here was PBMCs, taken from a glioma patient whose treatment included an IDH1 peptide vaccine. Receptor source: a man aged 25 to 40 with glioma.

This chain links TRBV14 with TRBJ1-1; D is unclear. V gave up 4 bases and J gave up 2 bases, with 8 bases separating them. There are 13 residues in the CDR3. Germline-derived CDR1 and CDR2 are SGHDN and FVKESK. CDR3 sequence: CASSRGSNTEAFF. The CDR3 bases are TGTGCCAGCAGCCGCGGCAGCAACACTGAAGCTTTCTTT.

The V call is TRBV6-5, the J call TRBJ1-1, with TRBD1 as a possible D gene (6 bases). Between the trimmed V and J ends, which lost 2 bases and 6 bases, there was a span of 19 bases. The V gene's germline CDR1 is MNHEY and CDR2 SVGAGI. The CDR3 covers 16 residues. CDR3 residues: CASSYQPTGQVAEAFF. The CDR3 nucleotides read TGTGCCAGCAGTTACCAACCGACAGGTCAGGTCGCTGAAGCTTTCTTT.

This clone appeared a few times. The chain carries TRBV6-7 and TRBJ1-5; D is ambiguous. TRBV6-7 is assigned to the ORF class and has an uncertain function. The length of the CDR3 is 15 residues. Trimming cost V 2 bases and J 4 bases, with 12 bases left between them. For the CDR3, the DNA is TGTGCCAGCAGTTACAATGTGGCCATGAATCAGCCCCAGCATTTT. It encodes CASSYNVAMNQPQHF.

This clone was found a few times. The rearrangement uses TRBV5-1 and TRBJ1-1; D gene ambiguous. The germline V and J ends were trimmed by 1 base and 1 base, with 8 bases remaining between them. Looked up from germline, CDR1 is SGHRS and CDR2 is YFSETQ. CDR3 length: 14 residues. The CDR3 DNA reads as TGCGCCAGCAGCTTGAAACTTTCGAACACTGAAGCTTTCTTT. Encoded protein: CASSLKLSNTEAFF.

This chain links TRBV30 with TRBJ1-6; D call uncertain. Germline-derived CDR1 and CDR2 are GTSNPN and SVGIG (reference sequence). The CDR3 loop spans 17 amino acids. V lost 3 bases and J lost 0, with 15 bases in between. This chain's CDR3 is CAWSDRRLSSYNSPLHF. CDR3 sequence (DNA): TGTGCCTGGAGCGACCGACGGCTGAGCTCCTATAATTCACCCCTCCACTTT.

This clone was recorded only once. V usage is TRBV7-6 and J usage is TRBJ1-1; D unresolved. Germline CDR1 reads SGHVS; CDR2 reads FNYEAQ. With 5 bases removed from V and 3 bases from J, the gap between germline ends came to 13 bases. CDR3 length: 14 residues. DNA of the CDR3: TGTGCCAGCAGCCCCGCCCCCCGGGACACTGAAGCTTTCTTT. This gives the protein CASSPAPRDTEAFF.

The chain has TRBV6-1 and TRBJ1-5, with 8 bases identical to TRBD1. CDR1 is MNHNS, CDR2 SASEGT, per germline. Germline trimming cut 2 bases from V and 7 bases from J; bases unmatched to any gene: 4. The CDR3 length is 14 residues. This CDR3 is CASSELGQEQPQHF. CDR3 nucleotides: TGTGCCAGCAGTGAATTGGGACAGGAGCAGCCCCAGCATTTT.

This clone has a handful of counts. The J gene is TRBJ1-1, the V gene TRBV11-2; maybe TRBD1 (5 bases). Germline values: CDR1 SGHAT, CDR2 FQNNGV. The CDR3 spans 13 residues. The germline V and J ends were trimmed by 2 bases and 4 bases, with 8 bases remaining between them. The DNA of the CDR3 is TGTGCCAGCAGCTTAAGGGGAGGCACTGAAGCTTTCTTT. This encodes CASSLRGGTEAFF. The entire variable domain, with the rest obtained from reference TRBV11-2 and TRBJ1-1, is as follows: EAGVAQSPRYKIIEKRQSVAFWCNPISGHATLYWYQQILGQGPKLLIQFQNNGVVDDSQLPKDRFSAERLKGVDSTLKIQPAKLEDSAVYLCASSLRGGTEAFFGQGTRLTVV.

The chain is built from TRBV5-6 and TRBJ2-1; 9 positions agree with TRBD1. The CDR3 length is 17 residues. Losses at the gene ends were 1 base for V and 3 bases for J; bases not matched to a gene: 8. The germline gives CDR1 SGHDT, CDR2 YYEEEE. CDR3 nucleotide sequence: TGTGCCAGCAGCTTGTATGCCGGGGACAGGGTCTACAATGAGCAGTTCTTC. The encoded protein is CASSLYAGDRVYNEQFF.